The entry below gives a single T cell receptor (beta chain) sequence along with its context. Antigen: not known. Germline CDR1 reads MDHEN; CDR2 reads SYDVKM. The germline V and J ends were trimmed by 2 bases and 2 bases, with 10 bases remaining between them. The CDR3 runs 15 residues. These data come from a study of shared clonotypes between healthy human individuals. Study conclusions and caveats: Donor clonotype sharing was expected to depend on sequencing depth.

It was CD45RO-negative cells, positively selected for CCR7, that made up naive CD8 cells, with terminally differentiated effector memory CD45RA+ cells excluded. The authors split each subset's genomic DNA evenly across several immunoSEQ plates. Generated by immunoSEQ multiplex PCR, the TCRdb table keeps only in-frame clones and is missing some. The table shows millions of clones, with 90% to 95% occurring only once. This chain links TRBV28 with TRBJ1-5; the D gene is possibly TRBD1 (6 bases). Sequences were obtained from naive CD8+ T cells from PBMCs. This sequence originates from a man aged 18 to 30 in good health. Some clones in this sample may be carry-over from other donors' samples. CDR3 in amino acids: CASSLDAGGNQPQHF. The CDR3 DNA follows: TGTGCCAGCAGTTTAGACGCAGGGGGCAATCAGCCCCAGCATTTT. The full variable domain, with the rest looked up from reference TRBV28 and TRBJ1-5, is DVKVTQSSRYLVKRTGEKVFLECVQDMDHENMFWYRQDPGLGLRLIYFSYDVKMKEKGDIPEGYSVSREKKERFSLILESASTNQTSMYLCASSLDAGGNQPQHFGDGTRLSIL.